This entry lists 18 T cell receptor beta chains sequenced from one sample in a study of graft-versus-host responses after intestinal transplantation. Their specific antigens are unknown. The data were produced by immunoSEQ multiplex PCR, yet TCRdb's version contains in-frame clones alone and is incomplete. Counted here are around 67,000 clones, 90% occurring once; the ten biggest clones make up 3.5% to 5%. Sequenced material: unstimulated CD8+ T cells sorted from spleen or lymph node cells, taken before transplant. These receptors came from a human donor who was the organ donor for an intestinal transplant.

The rearrangement joins TRBV7-2 to TRBJ2-3, with D possibly matching TRBD1 (6 bases). The CDR3 runs to 15 residues. Germline V gives CDR1 SGHTA, CDR2 FQGNSA. V was pared by 5 bases and J by 6 bases, with 18 bases between. The CDR3 here is CASSPRQVGRDTQYF. CDR3 DNA: TGTGCCAGCAGCCCCAGACAGGTGGGACGGGATACGCAGTATTTT.

This chain joins TRBV5-4 and TRBJ1-4; D may be TRBD1 (6 bases). The V end was cut by 4 bases, the J end by 8 bases, with 21 bases between. The CDR3 has 16 amino acids. Germline lookup yields CDR1 SGHNT and CDR2 YYREEE (reference sequence). For the CDR3, the DNA is TGTGCCAGCAGCGTCGGCCCCGGGACATTGAGGGAAAAACTGTTTTTT. Protein: CASSVGPGTLREKLFF.

The chain couples TRBV4-1 to TRBJ2-3; D is perhaps TRBD2 (6 bases). Per germline, CDR1 MGHRA and CDR2 YSYEKL. V was clipped by 1 base and J by 4 bases, with 15 bases between them. The CDR3 runs to 16 residues. CDR3 residues: CASSQGVLGGADTQYF. DNA of the CDR3: TGCGCCAGCAGCCAAGGTGTGCTCGGGGGTGCAGATACGCAGTATTTT.

J is TRBJ2-1 and V is TRBV7-3; D is perhaps TRBD1 (5 bases). Deletions cut 5 bases from V and 3 bases from J, with 14 bases between. The CDR3 is 15 residues long. Germline V gene lookup returns CDR1 SGHTA and CDR2 FQGTGA. In DNA form, the CDR3 reads TGTGCCAGCAGCGATCACAGGCAAGGCTACAATGAGCAGTTCTTC. This gives the protein CASSDHRQGYNEQFF.

This sequence joins TRBV6-6 and TRBJ2-7; 7 bases are shared with TRBD1. Trimming cost V 5 bases and J 5 bases; bases outside gene matches: 6. Germline CDR1 is MNHNY and CDR2 is SVGAGI (reference sequence). This CDR3 has 13 residues. For the CDR3, the DNA is TGTGCCAGCAGTACAACAGGGGCACACGAGCAGTACGTC. It yields the protein CASSTTGAHEQYV.

In DNA form, the CDR3 reads TGTGCCAGCAGTGAATTCGGTCACTCGAACACCGGGGAGCTGTTTTTT. Translation: CASSEFGHSNTGELFF. The chain recombines TRBV25-1 with TRBJ2-2; unclear D gene. CDR1 MGHDK and CDR2 SYGVNS come from the germline V gene. V lost 1 base and J lost 0, with 9 bases in between. The CDR3 runs 16 residues.

This chain joins TRBV5-8 and TRBJ2-2; 7 bases fit TRBD1. Germline loops: CDR1 SGHTS, CDR2 YDEGEE. The CDR3 is 15 amino acids. After removal of 6 bases from V and 4 bases from J, the junction contained 9 bases not matched to a gene. Here the CDR3 reads CASIQEGTATGELFF. The CDR3 coding sequence is TGTGCCAGCATACAAGAGGGGACAGCCACCGGGGAGCTGTTTTTT.

This chain links TRBV6-1 with TRBJ2-1; the D gene is possibly TRBD1 (6 bases). Trimming stripped 1 base from V and 6 bases from J, with 13 bases between. CDR3 size: 15 residues. CDR1 is MNHNS, CDR2 SASEGT, per germline. The chain's CDR3 is CASSEEGVPSNEQFF. In DNA form, the CDR3 reads TGTGCCAGCAGTGAAGAGGGGGTTCCCAGCAATGAGCAGTTCTTC.

The chain recombines TRBV9 with TRBJ1-1; a weak D match, TRBD1 (6 bases). CDR1 is SGDLS and CDR2 is YYNGEE in the germline V gene. The CDR3 runs to 16 residues. Trimming took 4 bases from V and 1 from J, leaving 17 bases between them. CDR3: CASSTKGGIENTEAFF. Here the CDR3 DNA reads TGTGCCAGCAGCACTAAAGGGGGTATTGAGAACACTGAAGCTTTCTTT.

The rearrangement uses TRBV5-6 and TRBJ1-1, with D hard to call. The CDR3 sequence is 17 residues long. The germline V gene has CDR1 SGHDT and CDR2 YYEEEE. V lost 0 bases and J lost 3, with 18 bases in between. This CDR3 is CASSLEVDLGSDTEAFF. The CDR3 DNA reads as TGTGCCAGCAGCTTGGAGGTGGACTTGGGCAGCGACACTGAAGCTTTCTTT.

The J gene is TRBJ2-5, the V gene TRBV6-5; 10 bases fit TRBD1. The germline V gene encodes CDR1 MNHEY and CDR2 SVGAGI. This CDR3 region has 15 residues. V lost 6 bases, J lost 4 bases, and 8 bases stayed unmatched. CDR3 DNA sequence: TGTGCCAGCAGCTACGGGGGACAGGGGCGAGAGACCCAGTACTTC. Protein sequence: CASSYGGQGRETQYF.

The rearrangement links TRBV6-5 to TRBJ1-2; D is undetermined. Germline V gene sequence: CDR1 MNHEY, CDR2 SVGAGI. Deletions cut 0 bases from V and 1 base from J, with 6 bases between. This CDR3 has 14 amino acids. The CDR3 DNA reads as TGTGCCAGCAGTTACTCGCCGAGTAACTATGGCTACACCTTC. Amino acid sequence: CASSYSPSNYGYTF.

The chain links TRBV4-3 to TRBJ1-5, with D perhaps TRBD1 (5 bases). V lost 0 bases and J 6 bases, leaving 9 bases between the germline ends. This CDR3 is built from 14 residues. Germline loops: CDR1 LGHNA, CDR2 YSLEER. The chain's CDR3 is CASSQDGGTQPQHF. The CDR3 nucleotides are TGCGCCAGCAGCCAAGACGGGGGGACTCAGCCCCAGCATTTT.

The chain uses TRBV14 and TRBJ1-1; 9 bases are a match to TRBD1. Looked up from germline, CDR1 is SGHDN and CDR2 is FVKESK. Trimming at V came to 3 bases and at J to 5 bases, leaving 10 bases not matched to a gene. The CDR3 runs 16 residues. CDR3 protein: CASSHYRGPKNTEAFF. CDR3 bases: TGTGCCAGCAGCCACTACAGGGGGCCAAAGAATACTGAAGCTTTCTTT.

The CDR3 sequence is CASLQGQGATDTQYF. The CDR3 DNA follows: TGTGCCAGCCTCCAAGGGCAGGGGGCAACAGATACGCAGTATTTT. The chain is built from TRBV6-1 and TRBJ2-3; TRBD1 agrees at 8 bases. J gave up 3 bases and V 8 bases, and 10 bases lay outside the gene matches. The germline V gene has CDR1 MNHNS and CDR2 SASEGT. CDR3 size: 15 residues.

V and J are TRBV5-4 and TRBJ2-5; 9 bases agree with TRBD1. V was clipped by 4 bases and J by 2 bases; unmatched bases: 9. Germline CDR1 is SGHNT and CDR2 is YYREEE (reference sequence). The CDR3 sequence is 16 residues long. The CDR3 DNA reads TGTGCCAGCAGCGGACGACAGGGGGAAACTCAAGAGACCCAGTACTTC. It encodes CASSGRQGETQETQYF.

V gene TRBV4-2 combines with J gene TRBJ1-5; 7 bases align to TRBD1. CDR1 LGHNA and CDR2 YNFKEQ come from the germline V gene. J lost 4 bases, V lost 0 bases, and 6 bases had no gene match. There are 16 residues in the CDR3. DNA for the CDR3: TGTGCCAGCAGCCAAGATAGGGCAGGGGGAAATCAGCCCCAGCATTTT. Residues: CASSQDRAGGNQPQHF.

The gene calls are TRBV19 and TRBJ2-4; D is perhaps TRBD2 (6 bases). The CDR3 is 16 amino acids. CDR1 LNHDA and CDR2 SQIVND come from the germline V gene (reference sequence). V lost 2 bases and J lost 5, with 16 bases in between. CDR3 sequence reads: CASSIRGLARENIQYF. CDR3 nucleotides: TGTGCCAGTAGTATAAGGGGACTGGCGCGGGAAAACATTCAGTACTTC.